Below are 5 T cell receptor beta chains sequenced from a single sample in a study of T cell repertoires in cytomegalovirus infection. The antigens for these receptors are not known. TCRdb re-called the reads through MiXCR, storing one row per CDR3 protein. The data contain about 770,000 distinct CDR3 sequences, 25% to 35% of them singletons. Sequenced material: cultured CD8+ T cells from PBMCs, taken from culture after CMV antigen stimulation. The receptors were sampled from a human donor in good health (CMV status not recorded). Some clones in this sample may be carry-over from other donors' samples.

In nucleotides, the CDR3 is TGTGCCATCAGTGAGAGGGACGGCAATGAGTATGAAAAACTGTTTTTT. It yields the protein CAISERDGNEYEKLFF. This rearrangement joins TRBV10-3 to TRBJ1-4; possibly TRBD1 for D (5 bases). Trimming cost V 2 bases and J 6 bases, with 16 bases left between them. Germline CDR1 is ENHRY and CDR2 is SYGVKD. The CDR3 extends over 16 amino acids.

This clonotype was seen a handful of times. CDR3 loop: CASSYSGGFTEAFF. In nucleotides, the CDR3 is TGTGCCAGCAGTTACTCGGGGGGATTCACTGAAGCTTTCTTT. The V and J genes are TRBV6-5 and TRBJ1-1; TRBD1 might be the D (5 bases). Germline assignment: CDR1 MNHEY and CDR2 SVGAGI. CDR3 length equals 14 residues. V lost 0 bases to trimming and J lost 4 bases, with 9 bases between them.

This sequence joins TRBV7-3 and TRBJ2-1; D assignment may be TRBD1 or TRBD2 (5 bases each). Looked up from germline, CDR1 is SGHTA and CDR2 is FQGTGA. V dropped 2 bases and J dropped 11 bases, with 13 bases sitting between them. The CDR3 is made up of 13 amino acids. CDR3 bases: TGTGCCAGCAGCTTAGGGGCGAGGGGTCAGCAGTTCTTC. It yields the protein CASSLGARGQQFF.

The rearrangement links TRBV25-1 to TRBJ2-7, with 7 bases matching TRBD2. CDR3 length: 14 residues. The germline V gene has CDR1 MGHDK and CDR2 SYGVNS. Losses at the gene ends were 3 bases for V and 6 bases for J; bases not matched to a gene: 8. The DNA of the CDR3 is TGTGCCAGCAGTGATTCGGGAGGTTCGGGCGAGCAGTACTTC. Translating gives CASSDSGGSGEQYF.

The chain recombines TRBV6-6 with TRBJ1-4; D unclear. V lost 6 bases and J lost 3, with 20 bases in between. The germline CDR1 and CDR2 sequences are MNHNY and SVGAGI (reference sequence). The CDR3 extends over 17 amino acids. The chain's CDR3 is CASSRGSRRRSNEKLFF. DNA for the CDR3: TGTGCCAGCAGCCGTGGGTCTCGACGGCGGTCTAATGAAAAACTGTTTTTT.